The rows below give T cell receptor beta chains drawn from one sample of a study of blood T cell repertoires in COVID-19. TCRdb's table, derived via immunoSEQ multiplex PCR, lists solely in-frame clones and lacks some. This sample yields about 310,000 clones, of which around 87% are seen a single time; over 3.5% belongs to the top ten. The sample comprised PBMCs or T cells enriched from blood (not recorded which). These receptors were collected from a woman younger than 30 with acute COVID-19. CDR3s leave out the opening cysteine and the closing phenylalanine or tryptophan. Fields, in order: J gene, V gene, clone size, CDR3 protein. Clone size is given for some rows only: seen once, a few or many times, or a class if the clone is expanded.

J gene: TRBJ1-5
V gene: TRBV19
clone size: once
CDR3 protein: ASSTGGVQPQH

J gene: TRBJ1-2
V gene: TRBV28
clone size: .
CDR3 protein: ASSLGDYGYT

J gene: TRBJ2-1
V gene: TRBV7-2
clone size: .
CDR3 protein: ASSLDRGGPYNEQF

J gene: TRBJ1-1
V gene: TRBV28
clone size: .
CDR3 protein: ASSFRDRRRTEAF

J gene: TRBJ1-5
V gene: TRBV12-3/TRBV12-4
clone size: .
CDR3 protein: ASSFTGDQPQH

J gene: TRBJ1-4
V gene: TRBV9
clone size: few
CDR3 protein: ASSVGTGSNEKLF

J gene: TRBJ2-7
V gene: TRBV27
clone size: .
CDR3 protein: ASSSETGRGEQY

J gene: TRBJ1-4
V gene: TRBV9
clone size: .
CDR3 protein: ASSFAGDEKLF

J gene: TRBJ1-2
V gene: TRBV6-6
clone size: few
CDR3 protein: ASSPTDRGSGYT

J gene: TRBJ1-1
V gene: TRBV12-3/TRBV12-4
clone size: .
CDR3 protein: ASSTGQNTEAF

J gene: TRBJ1-6
V gene: TRBV28
clone size: .
CDR3 protein: ASSYLSGGSYSPLH

J gene: TRBJ1-5
V gene: TRBV9
clone size: .
CDR3 protein: ASGQGVSGNQPQH

J gene: TRBJ1-3
V gene: TRBV11-3
clone size: .
CDR3 protein: ASSSWDNGLSSGNTIY

J gene: TRBJ1-1
V gene: TRBV28
clone size: few
CDR3 protein: ASSSVSGGNTEAF

J gene: TRBJ1-4
V gene: TRBV19
clone size: .
CDR3 protein: ASSMGLGKLF

J gene: TRBJ1-4
V gene: TRBV27
clone size: .
CDR3 protein: ASRRLDRPNEKLF

J gene: TRBJ2-1
V gene: TRBV3-1/TRBV3-2
clone size: .
CDR3 protein: ASSHNLNEQF

J gene: TRBJ2-5
V gene: TRBV3-1/TRBV3-2
clone size: .
CDR3 protein: ASSQLAGGQTQY

J gene: TRBJ1-4
V gene: TRBV5-8
clone size: .
CDR3 protein: ASSQPTGLSEKLF

J gene: TRBJ2-7
V gene: TRBV19
clone size: .
CDR3 protein: ASSGQGGTYEQY

J gene: TRBJ2-6
V gene: TRBV4-2
clone size: .
CDR3 protein: ASGPTGTGANVLT

J gene: TRBJ1-2
V gene: TRBV6-5
clone size: .
CDR3 protein: ASSYSTSPNYGYT

J gene: TRBJ1-4
V gene: TRBV5-1
clone size: .
CDR3 protein: ASSQGGQAGEKLF

J gene: TRBJ1-2
V gene: TRBV28
clone size: .
CDR3 protein: ASTGQGNKGPNYGYT

J gene: TRBJ1-2
V gene: TRBV27
clone size: .
CDR3 protein: ASSAQGWASGYT

J gene: TRBJ2-1
V gene: TRBV18
clone size: once
CDR3 protein: ASSPHPTGGEQF

J gene: TRBJ2-3
V gene: TRBV28
clone size: .
CDR3 protein: ASSGAVRTDTQY

J gene: TRBJ2-1
V gene: TRBV2
clone size: .
CDR3 protein: ASSELAIYNEQF

J gene: TRBJ1-6
V gene: TRBV11-2
clone size: .
CDR3 protein: ASSPPMTGDSPLH

J gene: TRBJ2-5
V gene: TRBV5-1
clone size: once
CDR3 protein: ASRGDGTYQETQY

J gene: TRBJ1-2
V gene: TRBV28
clone size: once
CDR3 protein: ASSLGTGPVDGYT

J gene: TRBJ2-2
V gene: TRBV18
clone size: .
CDR3 protein: ASSPQRGTGELF

J gene: TRBJ2-7
V gene: TRBV7-9
clone size: .
CDR3 protein: ASSPVDSSYEQY

J gene: TRBJ2-7
V gene: TRBV10-3
clone size: .
CDR3 protein: AISGPETSYEQY

J gene: TRBJ1-3
V gene: TRBV2
clone size: .
CDR3 protein: ASRAENTIY

J gene: TRBJ1-4
V gene: TRBV11-2
clone size: .
CDR3 protein: ASSHLVNEKLF

J gene: TRBJ2-1
V gene: TRBV7-9
clone size: .
CDR3 protein: ASSSHMGGKNEQF

J gene: TRBJ1-1
V gene: TRBV12-5
clone size: .
CDR3 protein: ASGLERGYTEAF

J gene: TRBJ1-5
V gene: TRBV15
clone size: .
CDR3 protein: ATSKRQGSQPQH

J gene: TRBJ2-7
V gene: TRBV5-1
clone size: .
CDR3 protein: ASSPTTSGSSYEQY

J gene: TRBJ1-1
V gene: TRBV12-3/TRBV12-4
clone size: .
CDR3 protein: ASMGGARTEAF

J gene: TRBJ2-7
V gene: TRBV5-1
clone size: .
CDR3 protein: ASSLAGSIYEQY

J gene: TRBJ2-7
V gene: TRBV11-3
clone size: .
CDR3 protein: ASSSLSGKSSYEQY

J gene: TRBJ2-1
V gene: TRBV19
clone size: .
CDR3 protein: ASSIDRSGSLNEQF

J gene: TRBJ2-1
V gene: TRBV7-9
clone size: .
CDR3 protein: ASSLRGLAGGNEQF

J gene: TRBJ1-1
V gene: TRBV6-5
clone size: once
CDR3 protein: ASRKDRGPAEAF

J gene: TRBJ2-3
V gene: TRBV5-1
clone size: .
CDR3 protein: ASEREAGTDTQY

J gene: TRBJ1-1
V gene: TRBV18
clone size: .
CDR3 protein: ASSPTEAEAF

J gene: TRBJ2-1
V gene: TRBV13
clone size: .
CDR3 protein: ASSRLAGVDEQF

J gene: TRBJ2-1
V gene: TRBV7-2
clone size: .
CDR3 protein: ASSQTSGIGNEQF

J gene: TRBJ2-5
V gene: TRBV9
clone size: .
CDR3 protein: ASSPLLGQGLEETQY

J gene: TRBJ1-1
V gene: TRBV5-8
clone size: .
CDR3 protein: ASSLEFDRAAVMNTEAF

J gene: TRBJ1-5
V gene: TRBV28
clone size: .
CDR3 protein: ASSLWETGAYSNQPQH

J gene: TRBJ1-1
V gene: TRBV27
clone size: .
CDR3 protein: ASSLLVLEGPTEAF

J gene: TRBJ1-1
V gene: TRBV7-6
clone size: .
CDR3 protein: ASSQQGNTEAF

J gene: TRBJ2-5
V gene: TRBV7-9
clone size: once
CDR3 protein: ASRSGRGWETQY